One sample yielded the 25 T cell receptor beta chains listed below, sequenced in a study of T cell responses to AZD1222 COVID-19 vaccine. Some clones are missing from TCRdb's copy, which holds only in-frame ones; the method was immunoSEQ multiplex PCR. This table has about 180,000 clones, approximately 94% appearing once. This material consisted of peripheral blood, taken 28 days after the second AZD1222 dose. The receptor source for this set is an adult who received the AZD1222 COVID-19 vaccine.

The CDR3 DNA sequence: TGTGCCAGCAGCGTAGGATCTGACGGGTCCTACGAGCAGTACTTC. Translated, it gives CASSVGSDGSYEQYF. The V and J genes are TRBV9 and TRBJ2-7; D is uncertain. V lost 0 bases and J 1 base, leaving 11 bases between the germline ends. CDR3 length equals 15 residues. Germline V gene lookup returns CDR1 SGDLS and CDR2 YYNGEE.

The chain uses TRBV29-1 and TRBJ1-1; the match to TRBD1 covers 7 bases. The V segment lost 0 bases and the J segment 3 bases; nucleotides outside the gene matches: 10. The CDR3 is 16 amino acids. Germline CDR1 is SQVTM and CDR2 is ANQGSEA. CDR3 protein: CSVEDLRGRVDTEAFF. As DNA, the CDR3 is TGCAGCGTTGAAGATCTTAGGGGGCGCGTAGACACTGAAGCTTTCTTT.

The genes are TRBV19 and TRBJ1-1, with D tentatively TRBD1 (6 bases). Germline-derived CDR1 and CDR2 are LNHDA and SQIVND (reference sequence). This CDR3 contains 12 residues. The CDR3 DNA follows: TGTGGTAGCGGACAGAAGAACACTGAAGCTTTCTTT. It encodes CGSGQKNTEAFF.

J is TRBJ2-3 and V is TRBV7-9, with 13 bases matching TRBD2. Germline lookup yields CDR1 SEHNR and CDR2 FQNEAQ (reference sequence). V dropped 4 bases and J dropped 14; count of bases not matched to a gene: 9. The CDR3 runs to 14 residues. The CDR3 region is CASSYGLAGVVVYF. CDR3 bases: TGTGCCAGCAGCTATGGACTAGCGGGAGTGGTGGTGTATTTT.

The chain carries TRBV5-6 and TRBJ2-4; D could derive from TRBD1 or TRBD2 (5 bases each). The CDR3 runs to 19 residues. The V gene lost 0 bases and the J gene lost 0 bases, with 19 bases spanning the gap. CDR1 and CDR2 from the germline V gene are SGHDT and YYEEEE. As DNA, the CDR3 is TGTGCCAGCAGCTTGGAGAGGGGCTCTTACAAACTAGCCAAAAACATTCAGTACTTC. Translating it yields CASSLERGSYKLAKNIQYF.

The chain couples TRBV3-1 (or the pseudogene TRBV3-2) to TRBJ2-1, with 8 positions matching TRBD2. The J segment lost 2 bases and the V segment lost 5 bases, leaving 11 bases of the junction unmatched. Germline V gives CDR1 LGHDT, CDR2 YNNKEL (reference sequence). This CDR3 is 17 amino acids long. In DNA form, the CDR3 reads TGTGCCAGCAGCGGGGTAGCGGGGATTATGACCTACAATGAGCAGTTCTTC. Its protein product is CASSGVAGIMTYNEQFF.

V is TRBV5-1 and J is TRBJ2-7; no reliable D call. CDR1 SGHRS and CDR2 YFSETQ come from the germline V gene. This CDR3 comprises 11 residues. Trimming left V 4 bases short and J 5 bases short, with 7 bases between. The CDR3 reads CASSPPDEQYF. DNA of the CDR3: TGCGCCAGCAGCCCCCCGGACGAGCAGTACTTC. Based on the CDR3 plus reference TRBV5-1 and TRBJ2-7, the full variable domain is KAGVTQTPRYLIKTRGQQVTLSCSPISGHRSVSWYQQTPGQGLQFLFEYFSETQRNKGNFPGRFSGRQFSNSRSEMNVSTLELGDSALYLCASSPPDEQYFGPGTRLTVT.

The chain is built from TRBV12-5 and TRBJ1-1; no clear D. The CDR3 loop spans 10 amino acids. V shed 3 bases and J shed 6 bases, with 2 bases lying between them. CDR1 and CDR2 (germline): LGHNT, FRNRAP. CDR3 amino acids: CASGFPEAFF. In nucleotides, the CDR3 is TGTGCTAGTGGTTTCCCTGAAGCTTTCTTT.

J is TRBJ2-7 and V is TRBV5-1, with TRBD2 as a possible D gene (6 bases). Trimming left V 3 bases short and J 4 bases short, with 14 bases between. Germline lookup yields CDR1 SGHRS and CDR2 YFSETQ. This CDR3 spans 14 amino acids. CDR3 bases: TGCGCCAGCAGCTCTGGACTAAGTCGTTACGAGCAGTACTTC. This codes for CASSSGLSRYEQYF. The full variable domain, rest sourced from reference TRBV5-1 and TRBJ2-7, is KAGVTQTPRYLIKTRGQQVTLSCSPISGHRSVSWYQQTPGQGLQFLFEYFSETQRNKGNFPGRFSGRQFSNSRSEMNVSTLELGDSALYLCASSSGLSRYEQYFGPGTRLTVT.

V usage is TRBV7-9 and J usage is TRBJ1-1; TRBD1 might be the D (6 bases). The CDR3 sequence is 13 residues long. CDR1 SEHNR and CDR2 FQNEAQ come from the germline V gene (reference sequence). The germline V and J ends were trimmed by 5 bases and 4 bases, with 11 bases remaining between them. The CDR3 region is CASSGGPTTEAFF. CDR3 nucleotide sequence: TGTGCCAGCAGCGGGGGCCCCACCACTGAAGCTTTCTTT.

The chain has TRBV27 and TRBJ2-1; tentatively, D is TRBD1 or TRBD2 (5 bases each). Per germline, CDR1 MNHEY and CDR2 SMNVEV (reference sequence). This CDR3 is built from 14 residues. V gave up 7 bases and J gave up 6 bases, with 16 bases separating them. CDR3 coding DNA: TGTGCCAGCACTTTCGGGACCCTCGGCAATGAGCAGTTCTTC. Protein product: CASTFGTLGNEQFF.

The V call is TRBV28, the J call TRBJ2-1; 9 bases agree with TRBD1. The CDR3 is made up of 15 amino acids. V lost 6 bases, J lost 5 bases, and 8 bases stayed unmatched. Germline CDR1 MDHEN, CDR2 SYDVKM. The CDR3 sequence: CASRLERTGDNEQFF. The CDR3, as DNA: TGTGCCAGCAGGTTAGAGAGGACAGGGGACAATGAGCAGTTCTTC. Filled out from reference TRBV28 and TRBJ2-1, the complete variable domain reads DVKVTQSSRYLVKRTGEKVFLECVQDMDHENMFWYRQDPGLGLRLIYFSYDVKMKEKGDIPEGYSVSREKKERFSLILESASTNQTSMYLCASRLERTGDNEQFFGPGTRLTVL.

This clone was seen only a few times. V and J are TRBV7-3 and TRBJ2-5; no clear D gene. In germline, CDR1 is SGHTA, CDR2 FQGTGA. This CDR3 comprises 13 residues. Deletions cut 2 bases from V and 4 bases from J, with 8 bases between. DNA for the CDR3: TGTGCCAGCAGCTTAGGTGGCTCAGAGACCCAGTACTTC. Translation: CASSLGGSETQYF.

The rearrangement uses TRBV5-1 and TRBJ1-1; the D is unclear. The CDR3 totals 15 residues. V was cut by 0 bases and J by 1 base, with 10 bases left in between. Germline CDR1 is SGHRS and CDR2 is YFSETQ. The CDR3 DNA reads TGCGCCAGCAGCTTGGAGCTCAGAGGGAACACTGAAGCTTTCTTT. Protein product: CASSLELRGNTEAFF.

In its sample, this clone was seen once. The rearrangement uses TRBV28 and TRBJ1-2; TRBD1 matches at 7 bases. Germline-derived CDR1 and CDR2 are MDHEN and SYDVKM. There are 15 residues in the CDR3. V trimming: 6 bases; J trimming: 2 bases; junction bases outside the gene matches: 9. CDR3: CASRVRGAANYGYTF. Here the CDR3 DNA reads TGTGCCAGCAGGGTCAGGGGGGCAGCAAACTATGGCTACACCTTC.

V gene TRBV25-1 combines with J gene TRBJ2-7; D possibly corresponds to TRBD1 (7 bases). Trimming took off 2 bases at V and 3 bases at J, with 11 bases between the two ends. The germline gives CDR1 MGHDK, CDR2 SYGVNS. CDR3 length: 14 amino acids. The CDR3 region has the DNA TGTGCCAGCAGTGAAATCCAGGGGGGCTACGAGCAGTACTTC. Translation gives CASSEIQGGYEQYF.

The rearrangement joins TRBV9 to TRBJ1-2; D unresolved. The ends were cut back, 0 bases at V and 3 bases at J, with 12 bases in the middle. The V gene's germline CDR1 is SGDLS and CDR2 YYNGEE. The CDR3 consists of 15 residues. CDR3 bases: TGTGCCAGCAGCGTAGCTCTGGGCCCCGACTATGGCTACACCTTC. The encoded protein is CASSVALGPDYGYTF.

The chain has TRBV19 and TRBJ2-3; D perhaps matches TRBD1 (6 bases). V was pared by 10 bases and J by 6 bases, with 20 bases between. CDR3 length: 14 residues. Germline V gene lookup returns CDR1 LNHDA and CDR2 SQIVND (reference sequence). The CDR3 coding sequence is TGTGCCACCGGGCGGTCAGGGGTTAGGGATACGCAGTATTTT. Translating it yields CATGRSGVRDTQYF. The full variable domain, rest sourced from reference TRBV19 and TRBJ2-3, is DGGITQSPKYLFRKEGQNVTLSCEQNLNHDAMYWYRQDPGQGLRLIYYSQIVNDFQKGDIAEGYSVSREKKESFPLTVTSAQKNPTAFYLCATGRSGVRDTQYFGPGTRLTVL.

The chain employs TRBV19 and TRBJ2-7, with D tentatively TRBD1 (6 bases). Trimming stripped 4 bases from V and 3 bases from J, with 10 bases between. The CDR3 spans 13 residues. The V gene's germline CDR1 is LNHDA and CDR2 SQIVND (reference sequence). The CDR3 region has the DNA TGTGCCAGTAGTACAGGGGTTGGCTACGAGCAGTACTTC. Encoded protein: CASSTGVGYEQYF.

The chain couples TRBV28 to TRBJ2-1, with D uncertain. The CDR3 spans 13 residues. The ends were cut back, 2 bases at V and 7 bases at J, with 9 bases in the middle. CDR1 MDHEN and CDR2 SYDVKM come from the germline V gene. CDR3 region: CASSLVVRNEQFF. In DNA, the CDR3 is TGTGCCAGCAGTTTAGTGGTCCGGAATGAGCAGTTCTTC.

This rearrangement joins TRBV5-4 to TRBJ1-2; D is perhaps TRBD1 (6 bases). V gave up 2 bases and J gave up 2 bases, with 7 bases separating them. Germline CDR1 and CDR2: SGHNT and YYREEE (reference sequence). The CDR3 covers 13 residues. The CDR3, as DNA: TGTGCCAGCAGCTTCACAGGGAACTATGGCTACACCTTC. It specifies CASSFTGNYGYTF.

The count of this clone is one. The gene calls are TRBV18 and TRBJ1-2, with 7 bases identical to TRBD1. Germline CDR1 reads KGHSH; CDR2 reads LQKENI. This CDR3 has 15 residues. With 0 bases clipped from V and 7 bases from J, the junction kept 8 bases outside the gene matches. The CDR3 sequence: CASSPPLRGTAGYTF. The CDR3, as DNA: TGTGCCAGCTCACCACCGCTCCGGGGGACAGCTGGCTACACCTTC.

The V gene is TRBV6-6, the J gene TRBJ2-5; maybe TRBD2 (5 bases). Looked up from germline, CDR1 is MNHNY and CDR2 is SVGAGI (reference sequence). The CDR3 sequence is 14 residues long. Trimming removed 4 bases at V and 6 bases at J, with 15 bases between. DNA for the CDR3: TGTGCCAGCAGTTCCTCCTCGGGGATGAAGACCCAGTACTTC. Translation gives CASSSSSGMKTQYF.

The chain joins TRBV29-1 to TRBJ1-2, with 9 bases that match TRBD1. The CDR3 extends over 13 amino acids. Looked up from germline, CDR1 is SQVTM and CDR2 is ANQGSEA. The trim removed 4 bases at V and 8 bases at J, leaving 8 bases unmatched. CDR3 residues: CSVGSGTGLGYTF. CDR3 DNA sequence: TGCAGCGTTGGGAGCGGGACAGGGCTCGGCTACACCTTC.

This clone was detected once. This rearrangement joins TRBV6-6 to TRBJ1-2, with TRBD1 matching over 9 bases. The V gene end was trimmed by 0 bases and the J gene end by 4 bases; junction bases not matched to a gene: 6. Germline lookup yields CDR1 MNHNY and CDR2 SVGAGI (reference sequence). CDR3 size: 16 residues. CDR3 region: CASSYSPTGGAYGYTF. The CDR3 DNA reads as TGTGCCAGCAGTTACTCGCCAACAGGGGGCGCCTATGGCTACACCTTC.